The 5 T cell receptor beta chains given below trace back to one sample, sequenced in a study of post-analysis software for immune sequencing data. Built from TCR beta cDNA, the libraries had unique molecular identifiers in them. TCRdb re-analysed the PCR reads in MiXCR, keeping a single row per CDR3 protein. This table has some 500,000 distinct CDR3 sequences, approximately 46% appearing once. Study results and limitations: There were about 5 TRBV segments more frequent in patients than controls, and TRBV5-6, TRBV5-1 and TRBV20-1 were among them.

Their antigens are not known. Material for sequencing was blood. The receptors come from a girl between 10 and 17 years old with multiple sclerosis.

CDR3 residues: CASSLSGINAEQFF. CDR3 coding DNA: TGCGCCAGCAGCTTGTCCGGGATTAACGCTGAGCAGTTCTTC. The chain combines TRBV5-1 with TRBJ2-1, with D maybe TRBD2 (5 bases). The CDR3 length is 14 residues. Per the germline V gene, CDR1 is SGHRS and CDR2 is YFSETQ. The germline V and J ends were trimmed by 1 base and 9 bases, with 14 bases remaining between them.

CDR3 sequence (DNA): TGCGCCAGCAGCTTGGATTGGTCCCAAGAGACCCAGTACTTC. Translating gives CASSLDWSQETQYF. The genes are TRBV5-1 and TRBJ2-5; D gene unclear. Per germline, CDR1 SGHRS and CDR2 YFSETQ. The length of the CDR3 is 14 residues. The V and J ends lost 0 bases and 1 base respectively, with 7 bases between them.

The chain links TRBV20-1 to TRBJ2-5; TRBD2 matches at 10 bases. CDR1 and CDR2 (germline): DFQATT, SNEGSKA (reference sequence). This CDR3 region has 17 residues. J lost 2 bases, V lost 0 bases, and 9 bases had no gene match. The CDR3: CSARDWRAGGRQETQYF. The DNA of the CDR3 is TGCAGTGCTAGAGATTGGAGAGCGGGAGGGAGACAAGAGACCCAGTACTTC.

This clonotype was detected a few times. V is TRBV7-6 and J is TRBJ2-3, with D maybe TRBD1 (6 bases). The germline CDR1 and CDR2 sequences are SGHVS and FNYEAQ. The CDR3 spans 16 residues. V lost 2 bases, J lost 2 bases, and 14 bases lay in between. Here the CDR3 DNA reads TGTGCCAGCAGCTTATCCACAGGGTCTTCCACAGATACGCAGTATTTT. It translates to CASSLSTGSSTDTQYF. The full variable domain, completed using reference TRBV7-6 and TRBJ2-3, is GAGVSQSPRYKVTKRGQDVALRCDPISGHVSLYWYRQALGQGPEFLTYFNYEAQQDKSGLPNDRFSAERPEGSISTLTIQRTEQRDSAMYRCASSLSTGSSTDTQYFGPGTRLTVL.

V and J are TRBV7-9 and TRBJ2-5; D ambiguous. The J call may be incorrect, as the DNA end agrees better with TRBJ2-7. CDR1 is SEHNR and CDR2 is FQNEAQ in the germline V gene (reference sequence). The CDR3 runs to 9 residues. CDR3 nucleotides: TGTGCCAGCCACTACGAGCAGTACTTC. Its translation: CASHYEQYF.